Ten or more counts support the clone carrying this T cell receptor (beta chain). Original handling: Amplifying reference gene primers gave estimates of nucleated cell counts. Sequencing was performed with immunoSEQ multiplex PCR; in TCRdb, only in-frame clones are kept and a portion is missing. V, J and clone size derive from that table, while D and trimming were established from the DNA sequence. Of fewer than 400,000 clones listed, about nine tenths are singletons. The data were obtained in a study of blood T cell repertoires in COVID-19. Study overall: The United States, Italy and Spain provided the acute and convalescent COVID-19 samples.

V gave up 3 bases and J gave up 4 bases; unmatched junction bases: 3. CDR3 length: 15 amino acids. CDR1 MGHRA and CDR2 YSYEKL come from the germline V gene. For recovered donors of Cohort 3, there were two negative PCRs, clearance, or symptom resolution. The chain couples TRBV4-1 to TRBJ2-7; 13 bases line up with TRBD2. Sequencing was done on a sample of PBMCs or T cells enriched from blood (not recorded which). The TCR comes from a woman aged 18-35 years who had recovered from COVID-19. Here the CDR3 reads CASSQGLAGSYEQYF. In nucleotides, the CDR3 is TGCGCCAGCAGCCAGGGACTAGCGGGAAGTTACGAGCAGTACTTC.